This T cell receptor (beta chain) was identified during a study of T cell responses to AZD1222 COVID-19 vaccine. Study at large: It was second doses at about 4 or about 12 weeks that were pooled. The study, taken as a whole, reports: Nearly half of spike-specific TCRs reportedly target variant regions that are unmutated in the B.1.351 and B.1.1.7 variants.

Here immunoSEQ multiplex PCR was the method, and the copy in TCRdb shows in-frame clones only, minus some. The table lists over 50,000 clones, over 80% of them singletons, with roughly 14% in the top ten. As regards this clone: Its antigen is currently unknown.

This receptor was obtained from an adult in good health. The specimen was peripheral blood, collected on day 0 of AZD1222 vaccination.

Written as DNA, the CDR3 is TGTGCCAGCAGCGCTTCCCCCAATCAGCCCCAGCATTTT. The encoded protein is CASSASPNQPQHF. The chain is built from TRBV11-3 and TRBJ1-5; the D is unclear. Trimming took 5 bases from V and 3 from J, leaving 8 bases between them. Germline CDR1 reads SGHNT; CDR2 reads YENEEA. This CDR3 has 13 amino acids.